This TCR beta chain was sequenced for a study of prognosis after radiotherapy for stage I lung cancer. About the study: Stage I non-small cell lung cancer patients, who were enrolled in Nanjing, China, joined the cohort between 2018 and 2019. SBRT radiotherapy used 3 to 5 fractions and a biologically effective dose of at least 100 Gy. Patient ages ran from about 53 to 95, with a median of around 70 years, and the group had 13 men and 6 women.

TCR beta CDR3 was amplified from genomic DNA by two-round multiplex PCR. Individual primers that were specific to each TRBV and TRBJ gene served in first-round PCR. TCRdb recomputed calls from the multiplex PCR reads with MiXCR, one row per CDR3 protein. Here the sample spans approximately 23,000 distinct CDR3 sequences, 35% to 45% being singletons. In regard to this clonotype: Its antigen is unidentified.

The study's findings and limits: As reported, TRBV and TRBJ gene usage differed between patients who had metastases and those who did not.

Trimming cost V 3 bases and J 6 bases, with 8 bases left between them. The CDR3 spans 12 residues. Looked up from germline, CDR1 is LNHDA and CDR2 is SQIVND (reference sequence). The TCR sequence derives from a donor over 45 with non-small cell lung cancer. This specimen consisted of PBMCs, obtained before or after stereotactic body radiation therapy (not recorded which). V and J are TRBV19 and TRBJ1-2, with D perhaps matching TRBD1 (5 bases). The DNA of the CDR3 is TGTGCCAGTAGTATCGCAGGGCATGGCTACACCTTC. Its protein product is CASSIAGHGYTF.